A selection of T cell receptor beta chains follows, all from one sample in a study of cytomegalovirus exposure and HLA in healthy donors. Repertoires were generated with immunoSEQ multiplex PCR, while TCRdb's copy carries only in-frame clones and drops some. The sample has about 160,000 clones, roughly 80% seen once. Sequenced: PBMCs. The receptors stem from a young woman in good health and CMV-seropositive. CDR3s include the opening cysteine and the closing phenylalanine or tryptophan. Fields, in order: D gene, clone size, V gene, J gene, CDR3 DNA, CDR3 protein. A D gene is named only where the DNA matches it firmly. Rows give clone size only sometimes, using once, few, many, or a class for an expanded clone.

TRBD1,.,TRBV4-3,TRBJ2-1,TGCGCCAGCAGCCAAGTTCACCGCTTGGGACAGGGCTACAATGAGCAGTTCTTC,CASSQVHRLGQGYNEQFF
.,.,TRBV10-3,TRBJ2-6,TGTGCCATCAGTGAGTACGTTAGTGTACGTTCATCTGGGGCCAACGTCCTGACTTTC,CAISEYVSVRSSGANVLTF
.,.,TRBV5-8,TRBJ1-2,TGTGCCAGCACCCGGGAAGCGGGACTCCTGAACTATGGCTACACCTTC,CASTREAGLLNYGYTF
TRBD1,few,TRBV25-1,TRBJ2-7,TGTGCCAGCAGTGAGACAGGGGGTTTCTACGAGCAGTACTTC,CASSETGGFYEQYF
.,.,TRBV4-3,TRBJ1-2,TGCGCCAGCAGCCAAGATCGGTTTAACTATGGCTACACCTTC,CASSQDRFNYGYTF
.,few,TRBV5-1,TRBJ2-2,TGCGCCAGCAGAGCCAGGGTCACAGGCACCGGGGAGCTGTTTTTT,CASRARVTGTGELFF
TRBD2,.,TRBV7-9,TRBJ2-2,TGTGCCAGCAGCTTACCGATGAATCTAGCGGGCTACACCGGGGAGCTGTTTTTT,CASSLPMNLAGYTGELFF
TRBD2,.,TRBV13,TRBJ2-3,TGTGCCAGCAGCTTTCGACTAGCGGGGGGGCACGATACGCAGTATTTT,CASSFRLAGGHDTQYF
TRBD1,.,TRBV5-4,TRBJ2-5,TGTGCCAGCAGCTGGGGGACAGTACAAGAGACCCAGTACTTC,CASSWGTVQETQYF
.,.,TRBV6-1,TRBJ1-2,TGTGCCAGCAGCCCTGGGGGACAACACTATGGCTACACCTTC,CASSPGGQHYGYTF
TRBD2,.,TRBV5-1,TRBJ2-1,TGCGCCAGCAGCTACCTAGCGGACAATGAGCAGTTCTTC,CASSYLADNEQFF
TRBD1,.,TRBV9,TRBJ1-2,TGTGCCAGCAGCGGTTTCCCGACAGGGTCAGTCTATGGCTACACCTTC,CASSGFPTGSVYGYTF
.,.,TRBV29-1,TRBJ1-2,TGCAGCGTTGTACAGGGCAATGGCTACACCTTC,CSVVQGNGYTF
TRBD1,.,TRBV6-5,TRBJ1-2,TGTGCCAGCTGGACAGGGGACTATGGCTACACCTTC,CASWTGDYGYTF
TRBD1,.,TRBV7-8,TRBJ1-2,TGTGCCAGCAGCTTCCGGGGGAGAGAGGACAGGGCACCCTATGGCTACACCTTC,CASSFRGREDRAPYGYTF
TRBD1,.,TRBV7-2,TRBJ2-3,TGTGCCAGCACCTGGGGGACAGGCACAGATACGCAGTATTTT,CASTWGTGTDTQYF
TRBD1,.,TRBV6-1,TRBJ2-7,TGTGCCAGCCGCCATGGGACAGCACCCTACGAGCAGTACTTC,CASRHGTAPYEQYF
.,few,TRBV7-8,TRBJ1-2,TGTGCCAGCAGCTCCACAGGGACCTATGGCTACACCTTC,CASSSTGTYGYTF
TRBD1,.,TRBV5-4,TRBJ2-5,TGTGCCAGCAGCTTTCTAAGGACAGGGCAAGAGACCCAGTACTTC,CASSFLRTGQETQYF
.,few,TRBV6-4,TRBJ1-2,TGTGCCAGCAGCGCCGACAGTAACTATGGCTACACCTTC,CASSADSNYGYTF
.,once,TRBV9,TRBJ2-3,TGTGCCAGCAGCGTAGCCGGCAGGAGCACAGATACGCAGTATTTT,CASSVAGRSTDTQYF
TRBD1,.,TRBV29-1,TRBJ1-2,TGCAGCGTTGCAGGTGACAGGGACTATGGCTACACCTTC,CSVAGDRDYGYTF
.,.,TRBV6-5,TRBJ1-3,TGTGCCAGCAGTTATCAGGCTGGAAACACCATATATTTT,CASSYQAGNTIYF
TRBD2,.,TRBV4-1,TRBJ2-1,TGCGCCAGCAGCCAAACGGGACTAGCTTACAATGAGCAGTTCTTC,CASSQTGLAYNEQFF
.,.,TRBV9,TRBJ2-7,TGTGCCAGCAGCCCAGTTGGGGCGGTTCTAGATGGAAAGCAGTACTTC,CASSPVGAVLDGKQYF
TRBD2,.,TRBV7-9,TRBJ2-1,TGTGCCAGCAGCAGAACTAGCGGGGGGGCCAATGAGCAGTTCTTC,CASSRTSGGANEQFF
.,.,TRBV19,TRBJ1-6,TGTGCCAGTAGTATTACTTGGCGGGGAGATTCACCCCTCCACTTT,CASSITWRGDSPLHF
.,.,TRBV21-1,TRBJ2-7,TGTGCCAGCAGCAAAGAACCGGGAGGCCGGATCCCCGGGGTACACTACGAGCAGTACTTC,CASSKEPGGRIPGVHYEQYF
TRBD1,.,TRBV29-1,TRBJ2-5,TGCAGCGTTGAGGGACAGGCGCAACAAGAGACCCAGTACTTC,CSVEGQAQQETQYF
.,.,TRBV7-9,TRBJ1-4,TGTGCCAGCAGCTTATCCGGGACAAAGGGCGAAAAACTGTTTTTT,CASSLSGTKGEKLFF
.,.,TRBV2,TRBJ1-1,TGTGCCAGCAAACGGGGGGCTACTATGAACACTGAAGCTTTCTTT,CASKRGATMNTEAFF
TRBD1,.,TRBV6-4,TRBJ1-3,TGTGCCAGCACCCAGGGGGACAGGGATTATCCTGGAAACACCATATATTTT,CASTQGDRDYPGNTIYF
.,.,TRBV30,TRBJ2-7,TGTGCCTGGAGTACCCGCCATAGCTCCTACGAGCAGTACTTC,CAWSTRHSSYEQYF
.,.,TRBV7-9,TRBJ2-7,TGTGCCAGCAGCTTAGGATCGTTGGGGCATGCCTACGAGCAGTACTTC,CASSLGSLGHAYEQYF
TRBD2,few,TRBV4-3,TRBJ2-7,TGCGCCAGCAGCCAAGATTTCCCCCTTGAGAGCGGGGACTACGAGCAGTACTTC,CASSQDFPLESGDYEQYF
.,.,TRBV7-2,TRBJ1-2,TGTGCCAGCAGCTTGGCAGGTGGCGGCTACACCTTC,CASSLAGGGYTF
TRBD1,.,TRBV28,TRBJ1-2,TGTGCCAGCAGCCGACAGGGGACTGGCTACACCTTC,CASSRQGTGYTF
TRBD1,.,TRBV6-5,TRBJ1-1,TGTGCCAGCAGTTACGGAACAGGGGAAGTCACTGAAGCTTTCTTT,CASSYGTGEVTEAFF
.,.,TRBV27,TRBJ1-1,TGTGCCAGCAGTCTTCGGGGGAGTGTTGAAGCTTTCTTT,CASSLRGSVEAFF
.,.,TRBV2,TRBJ2-2,TGTGCCAGCAGTGAAACAGGATACACCGGGGAGCTGTTTTTT,CASSETGYTGELFF
TRBD2,.,TRBV7-2,TRBJ2-1,TGTGCCAGCAGCCTACCCGGGACTAGGGCTGGTGAGCAGTTCTTC,CASSLPGTRAGEQFF
.,once,TRBV15,TRBJ2-6,TGTGCCACCAGCAGAGATTATCGAACAGGACACTCTGGGGCCAACGTCCTGACTTTC,CATSRDYRTGHSGANVLTF
.,.,TRBV30,TRBJ2-3,TGTGCCTGGACTGGAATTTCGCGGGATACGCAGTATTTT,CAWTGISRDTQYF
TRBD1,.,TRBV30,TRBJ1-1,TGTGCCTGGGGACAGGGGAACACTGAAGCTTTCTTT,CAWGQGNTEAFF
TRBD1,few,TRBV29-1,TRBJ2-4,TGCAGCGTAGCTAGGGGGGGACAGGGACTACAGTACTTC,CSVARGGQGLQYF